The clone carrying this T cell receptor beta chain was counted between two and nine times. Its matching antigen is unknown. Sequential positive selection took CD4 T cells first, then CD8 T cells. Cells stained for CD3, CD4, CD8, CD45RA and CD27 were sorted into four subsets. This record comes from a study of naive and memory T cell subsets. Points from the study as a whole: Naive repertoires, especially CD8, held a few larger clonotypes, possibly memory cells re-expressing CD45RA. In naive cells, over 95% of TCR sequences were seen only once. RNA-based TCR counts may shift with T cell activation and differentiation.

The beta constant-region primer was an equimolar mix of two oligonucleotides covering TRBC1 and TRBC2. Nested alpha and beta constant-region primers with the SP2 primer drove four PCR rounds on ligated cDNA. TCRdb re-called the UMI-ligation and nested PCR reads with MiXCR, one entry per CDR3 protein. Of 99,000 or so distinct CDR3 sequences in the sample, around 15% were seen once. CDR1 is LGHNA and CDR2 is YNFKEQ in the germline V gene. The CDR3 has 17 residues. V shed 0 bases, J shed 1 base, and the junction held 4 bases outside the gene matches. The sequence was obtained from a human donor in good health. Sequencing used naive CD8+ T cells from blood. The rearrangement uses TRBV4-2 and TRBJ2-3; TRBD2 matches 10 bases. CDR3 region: CASSQDYLAGGTDTQYF. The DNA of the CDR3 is TGTGCCAGCAGCCAAGATTATCTAGCGGGGGGCACAGATACGCAGTATTTT.